This T cell receptor (beta chain) was documented in a study of T cells in Graves' hyperthyroidism and ophthalmopathy. The TCR beta CDR3 regions underwent amplification using RNA transcripts as the source. The HTBI set primed first-round TCR CDR3 RT-PCR. TCRdb itself ran the multiplex PCR reads through MiXCR, one entry per CDR3 protein. The table has about 720,000 distinct CDR3 sequences, roughly 17% seen once. Study-level findings and limits: By a 13 V-J model, ophthalmopathy was set apart from stable hyperthyroidism.

Germline assignment: CDR1 SQVTM and CDR2 ANQGSEA. This CDR3 spans 14 amino acids. V trimming: 4 bases; J trimming: 5 bases; junction bases outside the gene matches: 8. In its sample, this clonotype was seen many times. Its specificity is not known. Sequences were obtained from blood. The chain couples TRBV29-1 to TRBJ2-5, with 9 bases that match TRBD2. This TCR was sampled from a man younger than 35 with Graves' hyperthyroidism. CDR3 in amino acids: CSVVAGVVMETQYF. CDR3 coding DNA: TGCAGCGTTGTAGCGGGAGTCGTCATGGAGACCCAGTACTTC.